These 17 T cell receptor beta chains were all obtained from the same sample, sequenced in a study of T cells in tuberculosis. The method was immunoSEQ multiplex PCR; TCRdb's version includes in-frame clones alone and lacks a portion of them. The top ten hold about 7.8% of the sample, which has under 40,000 clones, around 94% seen once. Material for sequencing was PBMCs. The receptors originated from a donor aged 5 to 30 with latent tuberculosis or without tuberculosis infection.

This chain uses TRBV6-1 with TRBJ1-5; the D gene is possibly TRBD1 (5 bases). CDR1 is MNHNS and CDR2 is SASEGT in the germline V gene. This CDR3 spans 14 amino acids. Trimming left V 6 bases short and J 5 bases short, with 14 bases between. CDR3 sequence (DNA): TGTGCCAGCAGGGGATGGACAAATTATCAGCCCCAGCATTTT. It yields the protein CASRGWTNYQPQHF.

The gene calls are TRBV4-2 and TRBJ2-1, with 9 bases fitting TRBD2. The CDR3 totals 15 residues. The junction had 4 bases not matched to a gene; V was cut back by 2 bases and J by 5 bases. Germline CDR1 is LGHNA and CDR2 is YNFKEQ. The CDR3 DNA reads TGTGCCAGCAGCCAACTTAGCGGGAGCAACAATGAGCAGTTCTTC. It translates to CASSQLSGSNNEQFF.

The chain links TRBV5-1 to TRBJ2-7; possibly TRBD1 for D (6 bases). V lost 5 bases and J lost 0, with 12 bases in between. The germline gives CDR1 SGHRS, CDR2 YFSETQ. The CDR3 has 14 residues. The CDR3 loop is CASSPDRSSYEQYF. CDR3 sequence (DNA): TGCGCCAGCAGTCCCGACAGGAGCTCCTACGAGCAGTACTTC.

The rearrangement joins TRBV5-1 to TRBJ2-3; D is possibly TRBD1 (6 bases). The V end was cut by 4 bases, the J end by 4 bases, with 16 bases between. CDR1 is SGHRS and CDR2 is YFSETQ in the germline V gene. This CDR3 comprises 15 residues. The CDR3: CASSDQRGRSDTQYF. The CDR3, as DNA: TGCGCCAGCAGCGACCAGAGGGGGAGATCAGATACGCAGTATTTT.

By frequency in the sample, this clone is medium-sized. The rearrangement links TRBV18 to TRBJ2-1, with TRBD1 matching over 9 bases. Germline values: CDR1 KGHSH, CDR2 LQKENI. The CDR3 length is 15 residues. With 6 bases clipped from V and 7 bases from J, the junction kept 10 bases outside the gene matches. The CDR3: CASSRYRGLRNEQFF. For the CDR3, the DNA is TGTGCCAGCTCCCGCTACAGGGGGCTGAGGAATGAGCAGTTCTTC.

This sequence joins TRBV10-3 and TRBJ2-3, with D possibly being TRBD2 (5 bases). There are 14 residues in the CDR3. V was trimmed by 2 bases and J by 10 bases, leaving 16 bases between them. The germline V gene has CDR1 ENHRY and CDR2 SYGVKD. CDR3 in amino acids: CAISEGALLEAQYF. The CDR3 nucleotides read TGTGCCATCAGTGAGGGAGCATTACTAGAAGCGCAGTATTTT.

V usage is TRBV5-1 and J usage is TRBJ1-2, with D perhaps matching TRBD1 (5 bases). Germline lookup yields CDR1 SGHRS and CDR2 YFSETQ. V lost 5 bases to trimming and J lost 0 bases, with 11 bases between them. The CDR3 is 14 amino acids. CDR3 sequence (DNA): TGCGCCAGCAGTCGGGGACTAGCTAACTATGGCTACACCTTC. It yields the protein CASSRGLANYGYTF.

This clone has a single count. The rearrangement links TRBV9 to TRBJ2-1; the match to TRBD2 covers 10 bases. The CDR3 consists of 15 residues. CDR1 and CDR2 from the germline V gene are SGDLS and YYNGEE. V was clipped by 5 bases and J by 4 bases; unmatched bases: 6. The CDR3 reads CASSLTSGIYNEQFF. The CDR3 region has the DNA TGTGCCAGCAGTCTAACTAGCGGGATTTACAATGAGCAGTTCTTC. Based on the CDR3 plus reference TRBV9 and TRBJ2-1, the full variable domain is DSGVTQTPKHLITATGQRVTLRCSPRSGDLSVYWYQQSLDQGLQFLIQYYNGEERAKGNILERFSAQQFPDLHSELNLSSLELGDSALYFCASSLTSGIYNEQFFGPGTRLTVL.

The chain couples TRBV2 to TRBJ1-2; no firm D call. The V end was cut by 6 bases, the J end by 4 bases, with 12 bases between. The CDR3 runs 13 residues. Germline V gene data show CDR1 as SNHLY and CDR2 as FYNNEI. CDR3 DNA sequence: TGTGCCAGCAGGGCTGACATAACCTATGGCTACACCTTC. It specifies CASRADITYGYTF.

The CDR3 sequence: CASSILPGQGLDTQYF. The CDR3 bases are TGTGCCAGTAGCATTCTTCCGGGACAGGGATTAGATACGCAGTATTTT. V and J are TRBV19 and TRBJ2-3, with 9 nucleotides matching TRBD1. CDR1 is LNHDA, CDR2 SQIVND, per germline (reference sequence). This CDR3 is 16 amino acids long. With 6 bases clipped from V and 5 bases from J, the junction kept 12 bases outside the gene matches.

V usage is TRBV6-5 and J usage is TRBJ1-5; the match to TRBD1 covers 8 bases. V trimming: 3 bases; J trimming: 7 bases; junction bases outside the gene matches: 5. The CDR3 is made up of 14 amino acids. Germline CDR1 is MNHEY and CDR2 is SVGAGI. CDR3 amino acids: CASSYLQGGQPQHF. As DNA, the CDR3 is TGTGCCAGCAGTTATTTACAGGGGGGCCAGCCCCAGCATTTT.

The chain uses TRBV4-1 and TRBJ2-3; D perhaps matches TRBD1 (7 bases). Germline loops: CDR1 MGHRA, CDR2 YSYEKL. Trimming pared 6 bases from V and 1 base from J, leaving 17 bases between. This CDR3 is built from 16 residues. The CDR3 region has the DNA TGCGCCAGCAGTTCCAGGGGGGCTAGCGGCACAGATACGCAGTATTTT. Its translation is CASSSRGASGTDTQYF.

The chain joins TRBV4-2 to TRBJ2-3, with 12 bases aligning to TRBD2. There are 16 residues in the CDR3. V gave up 3 bases and J gave up 3 bases; unmatched junction bases: 4. Germline-derived CDR1 and CDR2 are LGHNA and YNFKEQ. This CDR3 is CASSQRLAGETDTQYF. The CDR3 DNA follows: TGTGCCAGCAGCCAGAGACTAGCGGGAGAGACAGATACGCAGTATTTT.

The J gene is TRBJ2-1, the V gene TRBV7-7; TRBD1 is a possible D gene (5 bases). Per the germline V gene, CDR1 is SSHAT and CDR2 is FNYEAQ (reference sequence). The ends were cut back, 2 bases at V and 5 bases at J, with 10 bases in the middle. The CDR3 has 14 residues. The CDR3 reads CASSLSRVNNEQFF. CDR3 sequence (DNA): TGTGCCAGCAGCTTATCCAGGGTGAACAATGAGCAGTTCTTC.

The chain uses TRBV6-1 and TRBJ1-3; D remains ambiguous. V lost 1 base and J lost 0, with 7 bases in between. The length of the CDR3 is 15 residues. Germline-derived CDR1 and CDR2 are MNHNS and SASEGT. The CDR3 DNA sequence: TGTGCCAGCAGTGAAGAAACAGACTCTGGAAACACCATATATTTT. Protein: CASSEETDSGNTIYF.

This chain connects TRBV7-2 to TRBJ2-7, with TRBD1 matching 7 bases. Unmatched junction bases numbered 7, after V lost 5 bases and J lost 0 bases. CDR1 is SGHTA, CDR2 FQGNSA, per germline. This CDR3 is built from 15 residues. The CDR3 nucleotides are TGTGCCAGCAGCCCCGAACAGGGGCCCTCCTACGAGCAGTACTTC. Protein sequence: CASSPEQGPSYEQYF.

The rearrangement joins TRBV28 to TRBJ1-3; D uncertain. Trimming took off 9 bases at V and 2 bases at J, with 8 bases between the two ends. The germline V gene has CDR1 MDHEN and CDR2 SYDVKM. CDR3 length: 12 amino acids. The CDR3 sequence: CASRTPGNTIYF. The CDR3 bases are TGTGCCAGTAGAACGCCTGGAAACACCATATATTTT.